This T cell receptor (beta chain) is drawn from a study of cytomegalovirus exposure and HLA in healthy donors. Looking at the study overall: An early release of data contained 75 million to 100 million unique TCRs, which came from HLA-typed donors. Overall study findings and caveats: There were some public TCRs occurring in many donors, but most TCR sequences were rare. Investigators reported more than 150 TCR beta chains as tied to cytomegalovirus.

PCR used 60 Vbeta primers and 13 Jbeta primers. Data came from immunoSEQ multiplex PCR; TCRdb stores just in-frame clones and leaves some out. The ten top clones account for around 1.6%, within a sample of over 100,000 clones. Concerning this clone itself: Its antigen remains unidentified.

The length of the CDR3 is 14 residues. J gave up 7 bases and V 5 bases, and 7 bases lay outside the gene matches. Germline V gives CDR1 SGHTA, CDR2 FQGTGA. The sequence was obtained from a woman between 40 and 55 years old in good health and CMV-seropositive. This chain uses TRBV7-3 with TRBJ2-1; 8 bases agree with TRBD1. The sample taken for sequencing was PBMCs. The CDR3 DNA reads as TGTGCCAGCAGCCACGACAGGGGACGGAATGAGCAGTTCTTC. This gives the protein CASSHDRGRNEQFF.